This TCR beta chain is drawn from a study of blood T cells in healthy people across ages. Findings and caveats of the study: There were more naive CD4+ cells and higher diversity in long-lived donors than in aged donors. Nothing was known about donor CMV status, and this possibly confounded expanded clonotype changes.

Each donor supplied ten milliliters of peripheral blood. The CDR3 consists of 14 residues. From germline, CDR1 is DFQATT and CDR2 SNEGSKA (reference sequence). V dropped 6 bases and J dropped 6 bases, with 19 bases sitting between them. This clonotype showed up just a few times. Antigen specificity is unknown. A J-beta primer mix and a sample-barcoded 5' primer were used in a second PCR of roughly 6 to 11 cycles. The template-switch adaptor, which had 12 random nucleotides, put a tag on each cDNA molecule. TCRdb reprocessed the 5' RACE reads via MiXCR and lists one record per CDR3 protein. The sample consists of around 1.7 million distinct CDR3 sequences, roughly 30% of them appearing once.

This clonotype was obtained from a woman between 25 and 40 years old in good health. Sequenced input: blood. V is TRBV20-1 and J is TRBJ2-3, with D maybe TRBD2 (6 bases). CDR3 amino acids: CSAPTSRGPDTQYF. DNA for the CDR3: TGCAGTGCCCCGACTAGTAGAGGGCCGGATACGCAGTATTTT.